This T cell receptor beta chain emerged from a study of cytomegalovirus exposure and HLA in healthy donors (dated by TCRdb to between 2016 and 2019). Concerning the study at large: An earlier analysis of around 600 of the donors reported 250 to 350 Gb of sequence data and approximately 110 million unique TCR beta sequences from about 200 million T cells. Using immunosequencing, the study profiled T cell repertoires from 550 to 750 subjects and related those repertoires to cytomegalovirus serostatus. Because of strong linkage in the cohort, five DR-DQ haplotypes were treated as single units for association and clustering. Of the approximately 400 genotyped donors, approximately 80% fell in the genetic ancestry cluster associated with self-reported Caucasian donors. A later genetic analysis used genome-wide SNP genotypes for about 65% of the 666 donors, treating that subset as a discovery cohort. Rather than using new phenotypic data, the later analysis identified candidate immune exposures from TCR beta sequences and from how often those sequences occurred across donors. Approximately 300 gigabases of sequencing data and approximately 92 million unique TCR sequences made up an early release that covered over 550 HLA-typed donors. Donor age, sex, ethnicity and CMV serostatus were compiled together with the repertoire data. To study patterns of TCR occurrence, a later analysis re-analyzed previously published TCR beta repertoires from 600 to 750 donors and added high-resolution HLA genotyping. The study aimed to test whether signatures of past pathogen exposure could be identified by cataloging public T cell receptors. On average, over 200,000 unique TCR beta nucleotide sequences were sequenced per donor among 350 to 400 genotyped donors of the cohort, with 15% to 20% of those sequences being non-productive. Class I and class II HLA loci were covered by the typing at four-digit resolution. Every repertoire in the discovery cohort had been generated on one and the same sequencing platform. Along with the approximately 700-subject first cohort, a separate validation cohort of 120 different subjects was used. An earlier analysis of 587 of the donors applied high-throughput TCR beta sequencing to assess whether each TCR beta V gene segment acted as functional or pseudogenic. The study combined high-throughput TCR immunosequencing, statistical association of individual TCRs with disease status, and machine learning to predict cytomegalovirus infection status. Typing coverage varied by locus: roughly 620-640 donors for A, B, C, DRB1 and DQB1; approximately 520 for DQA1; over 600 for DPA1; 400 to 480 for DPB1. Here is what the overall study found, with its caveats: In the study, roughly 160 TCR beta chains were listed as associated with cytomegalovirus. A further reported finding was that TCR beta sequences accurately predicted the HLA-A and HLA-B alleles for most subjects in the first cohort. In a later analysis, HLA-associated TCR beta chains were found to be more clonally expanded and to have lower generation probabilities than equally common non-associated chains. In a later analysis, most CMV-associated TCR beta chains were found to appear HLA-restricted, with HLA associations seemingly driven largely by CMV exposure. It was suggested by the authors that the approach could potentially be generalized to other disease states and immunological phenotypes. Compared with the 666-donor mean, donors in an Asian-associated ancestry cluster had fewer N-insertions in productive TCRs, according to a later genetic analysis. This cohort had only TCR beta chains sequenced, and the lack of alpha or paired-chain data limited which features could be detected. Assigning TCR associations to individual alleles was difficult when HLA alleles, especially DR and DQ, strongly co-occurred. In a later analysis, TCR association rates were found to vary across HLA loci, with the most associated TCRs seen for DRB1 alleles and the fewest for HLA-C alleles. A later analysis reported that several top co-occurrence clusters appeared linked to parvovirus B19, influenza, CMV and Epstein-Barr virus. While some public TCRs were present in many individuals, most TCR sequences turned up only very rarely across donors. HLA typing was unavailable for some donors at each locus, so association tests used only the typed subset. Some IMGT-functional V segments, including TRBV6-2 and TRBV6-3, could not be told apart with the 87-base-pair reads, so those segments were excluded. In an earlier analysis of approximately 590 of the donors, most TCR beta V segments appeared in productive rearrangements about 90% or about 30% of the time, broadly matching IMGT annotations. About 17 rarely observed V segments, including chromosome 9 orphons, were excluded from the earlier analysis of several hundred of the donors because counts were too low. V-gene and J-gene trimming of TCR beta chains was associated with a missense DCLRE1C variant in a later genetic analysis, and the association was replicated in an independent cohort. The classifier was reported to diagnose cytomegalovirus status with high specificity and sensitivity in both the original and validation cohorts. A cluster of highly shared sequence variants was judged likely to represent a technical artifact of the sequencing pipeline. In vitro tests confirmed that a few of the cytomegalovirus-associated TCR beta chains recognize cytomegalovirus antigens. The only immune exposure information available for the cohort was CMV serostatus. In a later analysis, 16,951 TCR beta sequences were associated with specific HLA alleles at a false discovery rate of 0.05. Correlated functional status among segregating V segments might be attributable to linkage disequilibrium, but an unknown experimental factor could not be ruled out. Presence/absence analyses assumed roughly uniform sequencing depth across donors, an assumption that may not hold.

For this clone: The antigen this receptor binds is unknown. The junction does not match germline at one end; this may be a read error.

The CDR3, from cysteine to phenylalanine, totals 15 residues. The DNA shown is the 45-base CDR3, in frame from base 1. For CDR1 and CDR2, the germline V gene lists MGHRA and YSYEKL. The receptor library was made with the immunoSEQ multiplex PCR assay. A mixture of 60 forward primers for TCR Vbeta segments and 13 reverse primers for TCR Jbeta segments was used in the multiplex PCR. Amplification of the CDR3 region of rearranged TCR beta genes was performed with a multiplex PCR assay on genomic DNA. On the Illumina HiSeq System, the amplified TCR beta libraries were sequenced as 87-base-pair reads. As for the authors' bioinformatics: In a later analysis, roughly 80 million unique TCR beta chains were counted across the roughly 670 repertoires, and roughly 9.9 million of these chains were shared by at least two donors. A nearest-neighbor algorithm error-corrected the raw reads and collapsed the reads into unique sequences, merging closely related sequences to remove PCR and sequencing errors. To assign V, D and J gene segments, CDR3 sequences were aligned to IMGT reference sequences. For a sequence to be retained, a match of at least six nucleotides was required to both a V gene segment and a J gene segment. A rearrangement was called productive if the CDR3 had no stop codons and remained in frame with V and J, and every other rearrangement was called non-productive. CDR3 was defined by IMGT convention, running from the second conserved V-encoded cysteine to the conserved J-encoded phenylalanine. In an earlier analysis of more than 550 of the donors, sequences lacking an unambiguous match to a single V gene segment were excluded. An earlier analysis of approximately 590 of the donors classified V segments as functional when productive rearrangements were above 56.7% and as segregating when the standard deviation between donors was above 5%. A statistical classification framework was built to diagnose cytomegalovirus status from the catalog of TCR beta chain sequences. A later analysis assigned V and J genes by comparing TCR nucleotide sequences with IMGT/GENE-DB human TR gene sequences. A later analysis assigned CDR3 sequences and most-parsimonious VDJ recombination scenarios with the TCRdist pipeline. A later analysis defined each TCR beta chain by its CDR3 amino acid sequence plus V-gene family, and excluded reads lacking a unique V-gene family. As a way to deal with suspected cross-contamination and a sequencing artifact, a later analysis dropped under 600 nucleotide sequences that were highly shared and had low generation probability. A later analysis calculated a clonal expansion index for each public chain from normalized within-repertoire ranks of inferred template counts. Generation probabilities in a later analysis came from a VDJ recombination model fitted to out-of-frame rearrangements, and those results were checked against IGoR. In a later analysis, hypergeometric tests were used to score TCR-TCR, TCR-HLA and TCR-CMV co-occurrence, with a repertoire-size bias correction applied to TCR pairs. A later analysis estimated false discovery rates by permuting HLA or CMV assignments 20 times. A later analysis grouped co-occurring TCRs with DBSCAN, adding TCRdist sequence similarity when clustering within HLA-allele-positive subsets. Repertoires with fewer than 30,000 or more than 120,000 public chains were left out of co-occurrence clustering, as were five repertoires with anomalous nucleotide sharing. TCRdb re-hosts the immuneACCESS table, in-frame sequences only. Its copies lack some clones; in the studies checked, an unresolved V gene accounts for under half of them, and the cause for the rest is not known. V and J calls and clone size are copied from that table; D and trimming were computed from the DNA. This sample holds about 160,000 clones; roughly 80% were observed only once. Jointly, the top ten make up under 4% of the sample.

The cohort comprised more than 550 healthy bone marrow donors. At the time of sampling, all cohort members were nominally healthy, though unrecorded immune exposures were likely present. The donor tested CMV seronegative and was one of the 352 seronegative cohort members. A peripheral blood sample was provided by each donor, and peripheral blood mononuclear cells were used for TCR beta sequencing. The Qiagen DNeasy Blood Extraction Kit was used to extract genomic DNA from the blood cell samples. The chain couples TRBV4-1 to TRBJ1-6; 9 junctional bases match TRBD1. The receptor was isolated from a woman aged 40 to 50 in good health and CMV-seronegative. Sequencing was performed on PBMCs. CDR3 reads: CASSQAGTGNSPLHF. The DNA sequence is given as TGCGCCAGCAGTCAAGCGGGGACAGGGAATTCACCCCTCCACTTT.